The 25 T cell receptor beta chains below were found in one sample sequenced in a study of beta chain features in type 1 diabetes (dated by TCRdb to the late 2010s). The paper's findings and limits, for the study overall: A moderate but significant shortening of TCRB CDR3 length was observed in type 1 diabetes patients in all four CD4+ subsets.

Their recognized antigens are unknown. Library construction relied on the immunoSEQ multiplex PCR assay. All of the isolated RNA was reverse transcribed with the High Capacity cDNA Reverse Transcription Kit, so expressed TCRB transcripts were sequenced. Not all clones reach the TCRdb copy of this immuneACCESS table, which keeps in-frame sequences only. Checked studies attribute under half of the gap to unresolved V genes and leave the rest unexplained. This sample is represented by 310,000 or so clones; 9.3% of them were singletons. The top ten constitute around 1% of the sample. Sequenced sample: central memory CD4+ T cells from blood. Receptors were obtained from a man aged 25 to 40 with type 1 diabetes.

The CDR3 reads CASSEFGTGDPYEQYF. Written as DNA, the CDR3 is TGTGCCAGCAGTGAATTTGGGACAGGGGACCCCTACGAGCAGTACTTC. The chain recombines TRBV25-1 with TRBJ2-7; 10 positions match TRBD1. Germline V gene sequence: CDR1 MGHDK, CDR2 SYGVNS. The CDR3 has 16 amino acids. Germline trimming cut 1 base from V and 2 bases from J; bases unmatched to any gene: 5.

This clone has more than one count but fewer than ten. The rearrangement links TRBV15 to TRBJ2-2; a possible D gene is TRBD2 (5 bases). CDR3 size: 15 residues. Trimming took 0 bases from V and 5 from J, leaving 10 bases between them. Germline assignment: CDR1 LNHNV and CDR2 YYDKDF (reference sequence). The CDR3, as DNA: TGTGCCACCAGCAGAGATGTTTCGGGGACCGGGGAGCTGTTTTTT. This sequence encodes CATSRDVSGTGELFF.

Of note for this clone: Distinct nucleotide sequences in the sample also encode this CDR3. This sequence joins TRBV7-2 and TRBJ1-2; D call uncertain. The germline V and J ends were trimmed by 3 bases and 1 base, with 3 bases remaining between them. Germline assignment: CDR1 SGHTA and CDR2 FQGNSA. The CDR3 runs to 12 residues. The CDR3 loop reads CASSLVNYGYTF. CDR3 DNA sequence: TGTGCCAGCAGCTTGGTTAACTATGGCTACACCTTC.

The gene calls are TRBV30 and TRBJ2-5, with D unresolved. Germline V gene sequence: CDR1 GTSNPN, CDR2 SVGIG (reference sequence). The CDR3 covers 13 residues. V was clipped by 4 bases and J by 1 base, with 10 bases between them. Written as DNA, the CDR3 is TGTGCCTGGACAAAGGCAGGCCAAGAGACCCAGTACTTC. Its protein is CAWTKAGQETQYF.

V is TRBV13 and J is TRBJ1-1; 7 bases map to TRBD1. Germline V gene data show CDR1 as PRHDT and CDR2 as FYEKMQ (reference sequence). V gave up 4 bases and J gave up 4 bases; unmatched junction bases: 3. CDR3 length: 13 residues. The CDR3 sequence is CASSYYRGTEAFF. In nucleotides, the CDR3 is TGTGCCAGCAGCTACTACAGGGGCACTGAAGCTTTCTTT.

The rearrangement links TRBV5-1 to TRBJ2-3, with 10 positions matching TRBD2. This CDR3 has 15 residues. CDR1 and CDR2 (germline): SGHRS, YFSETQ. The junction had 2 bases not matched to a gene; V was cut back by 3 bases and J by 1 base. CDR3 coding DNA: TGCGCCAGCAGCTATCTAGCGGGGGGCACAGATACGCAGTATTTT. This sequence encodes CASSYLAGGTDTQYF.

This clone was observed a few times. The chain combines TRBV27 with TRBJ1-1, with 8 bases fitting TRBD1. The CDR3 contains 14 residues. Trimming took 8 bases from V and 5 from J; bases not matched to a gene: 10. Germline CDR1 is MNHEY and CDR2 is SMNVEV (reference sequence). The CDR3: CASGSYRGETEAFF. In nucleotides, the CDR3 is TGTGCCAGCGGGTCTTACAGGGGGGAGACTGAAGCTTTCTTT.

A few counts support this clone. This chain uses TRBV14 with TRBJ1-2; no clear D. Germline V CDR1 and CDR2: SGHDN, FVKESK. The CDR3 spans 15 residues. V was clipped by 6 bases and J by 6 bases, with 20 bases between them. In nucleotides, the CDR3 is TGTGCCAGCAGTCGTTTCTTAGGTTCCCTGGATGGCTACACCTTC. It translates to CASSRFLGSLDGYTF.

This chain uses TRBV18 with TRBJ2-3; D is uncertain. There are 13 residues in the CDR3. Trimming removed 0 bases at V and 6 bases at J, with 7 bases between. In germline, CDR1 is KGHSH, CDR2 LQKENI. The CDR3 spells CASSPPSRDTQYF. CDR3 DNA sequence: TGTGCCAGCTCACCACCGTCCAGGGATACGCAGTATTTT. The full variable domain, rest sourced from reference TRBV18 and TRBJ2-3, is NAGVMQNPRHLVRRRGQEARLRCSPMKGHSHVYWYRQLPEEGLKFMVYLQKENIIDESGMPKERFSAEFPKEGPSILRIQQVVRGDSAAYFCASSPPSRDTQYFGPGTRLTVL.

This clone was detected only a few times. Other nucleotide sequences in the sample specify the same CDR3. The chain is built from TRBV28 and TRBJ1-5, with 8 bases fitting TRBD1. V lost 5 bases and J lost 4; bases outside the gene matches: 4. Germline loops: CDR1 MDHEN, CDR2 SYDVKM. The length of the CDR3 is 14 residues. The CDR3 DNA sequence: TGTGCCAGCAGTCTAACAGGGGGAAATCAGCCCCAGCATTTT. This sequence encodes CASSLTGGNQPQHF.

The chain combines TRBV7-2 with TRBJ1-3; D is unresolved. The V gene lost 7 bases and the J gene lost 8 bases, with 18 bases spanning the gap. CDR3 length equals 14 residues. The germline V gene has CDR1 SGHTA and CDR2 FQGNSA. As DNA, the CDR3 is TGTGCCAGCATCAAATGGGTGACGGGAGACACCATATATTTT. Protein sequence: CASIKWVTGDTIYF. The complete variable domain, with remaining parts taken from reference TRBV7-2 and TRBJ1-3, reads GAGVSQSPSNKVTEKGKDVELRCDPISGHTALYWYRQSLGQGLEFLIYFQGNSAPDKSGLPSDRFSAERTGGSVSTLTIQRTQQEDSAVYLCASIKWVTGDTIYFGEGSWLTVV.

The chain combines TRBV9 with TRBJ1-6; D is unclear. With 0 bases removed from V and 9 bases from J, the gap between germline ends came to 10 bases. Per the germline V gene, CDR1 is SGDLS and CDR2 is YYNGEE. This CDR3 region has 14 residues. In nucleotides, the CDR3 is TGTGCCAGCAGCGTAGAGTATCGGGGTTCACCCCTCCACTTT. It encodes CASSVEYRGSPLHF. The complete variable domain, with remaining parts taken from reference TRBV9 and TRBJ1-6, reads DSGVTQTPKHLITATGQRVTLRCSPRSGDLSVYWYQQSLDQGLQFLIQYYNGEERAKGNILERFSAQQFPDLHSELNLSSLELGDSALYFCASSVEYRGSPLHFGNGTRLTVT.

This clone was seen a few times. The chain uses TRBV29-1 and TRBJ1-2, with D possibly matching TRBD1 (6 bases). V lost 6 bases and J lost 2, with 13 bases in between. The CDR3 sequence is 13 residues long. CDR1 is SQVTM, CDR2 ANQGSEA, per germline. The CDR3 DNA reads TGCAGCGTAACAGGGACGGACAACTATGGCTACACCTTC. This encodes CSVTGTDNYGYTF.

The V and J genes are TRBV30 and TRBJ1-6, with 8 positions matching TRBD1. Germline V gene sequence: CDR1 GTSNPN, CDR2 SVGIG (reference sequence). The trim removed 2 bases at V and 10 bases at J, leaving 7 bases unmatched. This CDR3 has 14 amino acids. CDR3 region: CAWSSAGGESPLHF. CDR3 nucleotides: TGTGCCTGGAGTTCCGCAGGGGGCGAGTCACCCCTCCACTTT.

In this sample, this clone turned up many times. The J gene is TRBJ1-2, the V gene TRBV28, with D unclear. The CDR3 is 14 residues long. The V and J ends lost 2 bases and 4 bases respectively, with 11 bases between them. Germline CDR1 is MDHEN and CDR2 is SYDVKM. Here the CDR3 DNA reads TGTGCCAGCAGTTTACTCGTCAACAGCTATGGCTACACCTTC. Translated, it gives CASSLLVNSYGYTF.

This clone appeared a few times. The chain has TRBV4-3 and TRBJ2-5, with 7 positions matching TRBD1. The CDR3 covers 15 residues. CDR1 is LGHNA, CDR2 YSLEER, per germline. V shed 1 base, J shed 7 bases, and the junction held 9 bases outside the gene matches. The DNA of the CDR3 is TGCGCCAGCAGCCAAGGCGGTTCCAGACAGGGGACCCAGTACTTC. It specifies CASSQGGSRQGTQYF.

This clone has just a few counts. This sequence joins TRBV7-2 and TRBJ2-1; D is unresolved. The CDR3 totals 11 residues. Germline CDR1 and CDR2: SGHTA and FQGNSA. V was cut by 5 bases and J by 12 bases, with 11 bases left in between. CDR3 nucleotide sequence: TGTGCCAGCAGCCGCCTCGAGGTGCAGTTCTTC. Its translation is CASSRLEVQFF.

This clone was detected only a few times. Here the CDR3 DNA reads TGTGCCAGCAGACGACGAAGGGGACCCGAAGAGACCCAGTACTTC. Its protein product is CASRRRRGPEETQYF. The V and J genes are TRBV6-6 and TRBJ2-5, with D possibly being TRBD1 or TRBD2 (5 bases each). The CDR3 has 15 residues. The V end was cut by 6 bases, the J end by 3 bases, with 17 bases between. CDR1 MNHNY and CDR2 SVGAGI come from the germline V gene (reference sequence).

The CDR3 nucleotides read TGCGCCAGCAGCTCGCCGGGCAGGGACTACGAGCAGTACTTC. It yields the protein CASSSPGRDYEQYF. The chain combines TRBV5-1 with TRBJ2-7; a possible D gene is TRBD1 (5 bases). The CDR3 runs to 14 residues. Germline V CDR1 and CDR2: SGHRS, YFSETQ. With 3 bases removed from V and 3 bases from J, the gap between germline ends came to 13 bases.

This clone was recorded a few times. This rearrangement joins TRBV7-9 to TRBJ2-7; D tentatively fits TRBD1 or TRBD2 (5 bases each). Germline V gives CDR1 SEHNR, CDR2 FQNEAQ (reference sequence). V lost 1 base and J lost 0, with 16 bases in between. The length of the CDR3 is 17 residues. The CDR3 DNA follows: TGTGCCAGCAGCTTAGATCGTTGGGAGACAGCCTCCTACGAGCAGTACTTC. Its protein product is CASSLDRWETASYEQYF. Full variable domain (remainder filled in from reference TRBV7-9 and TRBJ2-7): DTGVSQNPRHKITKRGQNVTFRCDPISEHNRLYWYRQTLGQGPEFLTYFQNEAQLEKSRLLSDRFSAERPKGSFSTLEIQRTEQGDSAMYLCASSLDRWETASYEQYFGPGTRLTVT.

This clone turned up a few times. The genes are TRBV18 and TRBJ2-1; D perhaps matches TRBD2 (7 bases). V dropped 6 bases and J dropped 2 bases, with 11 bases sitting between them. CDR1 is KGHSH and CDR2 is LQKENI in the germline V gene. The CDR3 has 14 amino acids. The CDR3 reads CASSAGAPYNEQFF. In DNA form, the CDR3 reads TGTGCCAGCTCCGCGGGGGCTCCCTACAATGAGCAGTTCTTC.

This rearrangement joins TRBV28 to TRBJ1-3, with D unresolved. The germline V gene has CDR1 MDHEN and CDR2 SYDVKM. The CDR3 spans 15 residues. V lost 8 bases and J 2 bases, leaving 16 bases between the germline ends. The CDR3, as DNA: TGTGCCAGCGGCATGCTGGAGGGCGCTGGAAACACCATATATTTT. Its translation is CASGMLEGAGNTIYF.

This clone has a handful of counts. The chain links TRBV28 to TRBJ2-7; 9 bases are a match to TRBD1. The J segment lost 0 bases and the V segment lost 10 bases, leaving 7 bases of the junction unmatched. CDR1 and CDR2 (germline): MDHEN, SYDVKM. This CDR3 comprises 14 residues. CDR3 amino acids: CATSTDRGSYEQYF. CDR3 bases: TGTGCCACCTCCACGGACAGGGGCTCCTACGAGCAGTACTTC. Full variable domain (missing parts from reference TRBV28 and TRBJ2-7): DVKVTQSSRYLVKRTGEKVFLECVQDMDHENMFWYRQDPGLGLRLIYFSYDVKMKEKGDIPEGYSVSREKKERFSLILESASTNQTSMYLCATSTDRGSYEQYFGPGTRLTVT.

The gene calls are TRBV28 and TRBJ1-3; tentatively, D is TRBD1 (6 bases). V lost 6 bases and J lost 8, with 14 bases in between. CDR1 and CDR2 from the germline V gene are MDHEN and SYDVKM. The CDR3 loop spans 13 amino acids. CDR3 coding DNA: TGTGCCAGCAGACCTTCGGGGGCGGACACCATATATTTT. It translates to CASRPSGADTIYF.

CDR3 DNA: TGCGCCAGCCGACCCGCAGTCGGACCTCAAGAGACCCAGTACTTC. Translated: CASRPAVGPQETQYF. This sequence joins TRBV5-1 and TRBJ2-5; D is unresolved. The germline V and J ends were trimmed by 7 bases and 2 bases, with 18 bases remaining between them. The germline V gene has CDR1 SGHRS and CDR2 YFSETQ. There are 15 residues in the CDR3.